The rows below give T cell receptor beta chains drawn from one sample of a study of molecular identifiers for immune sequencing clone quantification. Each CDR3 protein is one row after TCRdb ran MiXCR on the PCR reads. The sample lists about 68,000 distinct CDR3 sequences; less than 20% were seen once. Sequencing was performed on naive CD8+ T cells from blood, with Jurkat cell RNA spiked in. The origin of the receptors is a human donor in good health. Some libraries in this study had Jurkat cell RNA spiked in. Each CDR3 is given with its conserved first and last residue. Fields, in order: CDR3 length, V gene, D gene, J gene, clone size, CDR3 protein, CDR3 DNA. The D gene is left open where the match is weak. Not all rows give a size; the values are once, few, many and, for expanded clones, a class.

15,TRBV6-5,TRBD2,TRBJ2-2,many,CASRLAGGNTGELFF,TGTGCCAGCAGACTAGCGGGAGGAAACACCGGGGAGCTGTTTTTT
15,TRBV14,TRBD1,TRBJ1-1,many,CASSLRQGWNTEAFF,TGTGCCAGCAGCCTGCGACAGGGCTGGAACACTGAAGCTTTCTTT
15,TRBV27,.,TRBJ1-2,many,CASSLTAPGNYGYTF,TGTGCCAGCAGTTTAACCGCCCCAGGGAACTATGGCTACACCTTC
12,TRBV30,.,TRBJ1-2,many,CAWSQLDDGYTF,TGTGCCTGGAGTCAGTTGGATGACGGCTACACCTTC
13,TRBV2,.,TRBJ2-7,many,CASSEVQGHEQYF,TGTGCCAGCAGTGAAGTCCAGGGCCACGAGCAGTACTTC
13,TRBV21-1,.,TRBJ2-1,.,CASSPFPPNEQFF,TGTGCCAGCTCGCCCTTTCCTCCCAATGAGCAGTTCTTC
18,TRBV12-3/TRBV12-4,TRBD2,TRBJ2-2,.,CASSSQSLTSGGTGELFF,TGTGCCAGCAGTTCGCAATCCCTCACTAGCGGTGGGACCGGGGAGCTGTTTTTT
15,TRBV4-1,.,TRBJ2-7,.,CASSQVQGHTYEQYF,TGCGCCAGCAGCCAAGTACAAGGTCATACTTACGAGCAGTACTTC
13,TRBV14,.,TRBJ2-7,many,CASSQGAGNEQYF,TGTGCCAGCAGCCAAGGTGCCGGGAACGAGCAGTACTTC
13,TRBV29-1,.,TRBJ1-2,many,CSVVGGSSYGYTF,TGCAGCGTTGTTGGGGGTAGCAGCTATGGCTACACCTTC
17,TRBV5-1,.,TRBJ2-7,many,CASSWGQSGTEVYEQYF,TGCGCCAGCAGCTGGGGACAATCGGGAACCGAAGTCTACGAGCAGTACTTC
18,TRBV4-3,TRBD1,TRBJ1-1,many,CASSQDYRTGTMNTEAFF,TGCGCCAGCAGCCAAGATTACCGGACAGGGACTATGAACACTGAAGCTTTCTTT
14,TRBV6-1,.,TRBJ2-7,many,CASSEVAGSYEQYF,TGTGCCAGCAGTGAAGTAGCAGGGTCGTACGAGCAGTACTTC
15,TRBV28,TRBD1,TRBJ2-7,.,CASRQPGGADYEQYF,TGTGCCAGCAGACAACCAGGGGGCGCTGACTACGAGCAGTACTTC
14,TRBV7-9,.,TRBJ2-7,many,CASSLTLQPYEQYF,TGTGCCAGCAGCTTGACGCTACAGCCCTACGAGCAGTACTTC
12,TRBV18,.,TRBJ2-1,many,CASSPTGNEQFF,TGTGCCAGCTCACCAACTGGCAATGAGCAGTTCTTC
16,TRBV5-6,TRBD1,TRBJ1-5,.,CASSGQEFFPNQPQHF,TGTGCCAGCAGCGGACAGGAGTTTTTTCCCAATCAGCCCCAGCATTTT
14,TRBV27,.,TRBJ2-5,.,CASSSHRDQETQYF,TGTGCCAGCAGTTCTCACCGGGATCAAGAGACCCAGTACTTC
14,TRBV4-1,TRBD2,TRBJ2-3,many,CASSQLAGPDTQYF,TGCGCCAGCAGCCAGCTAGCGGGACCAGATACGCAGTATTTT
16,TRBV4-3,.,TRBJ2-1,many,CASSQDRGSSYNEQFF,TGCGCCAGCAGCCAAGATCGGGGAAGCTCCTACAATGAGCAGTTCTTC
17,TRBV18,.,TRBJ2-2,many,CASSPPFWTENTGELFF,TGTGCCAGCTCACCACCTTTCTGGACGGAGAACACCGGGGAGCTGTTTTTT
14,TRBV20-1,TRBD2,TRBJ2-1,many,CSARPHTSGNEQFF,TGCAGTGCCCGCCCGCATACTAGCGGGAATGAGCAGTTCTTC
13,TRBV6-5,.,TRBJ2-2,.,CASSCRRTGELFF,TGTGCCAGCAGTTGCCGACGTACCGGGGAGCTGTTTTTT
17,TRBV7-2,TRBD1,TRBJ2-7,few,CASSPSRIGTGDYEQYF,TGTGCCAGCAGCCCCTCAAGGATCGGGACAGGGGACTACGAGCAGTACTTC
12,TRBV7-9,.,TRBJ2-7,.,CASSQGTARQYF,TGTGCCAGCAGTCAAGGGACGGCCCGGCAGTACTTC
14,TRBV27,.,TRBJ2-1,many,CASSLLGARNEQFF,TGTGCCAGCAGTTTACTAGGGGCGCGTAATGAGCAGTTCTTC
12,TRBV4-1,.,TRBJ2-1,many,CASSQVLGEQFF,TGCGCCAGCAGCCAAGTTTTAGGTGAGCAGTTCTTC
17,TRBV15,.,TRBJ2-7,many,CATSRPPGGLSSYEQYF,TGTGCCACCAGCAGACCCCCGGGGGGCCTAAGCTCCTACGAGCAGTACTTC
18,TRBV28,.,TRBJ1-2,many,CASNPMGGILRGDYGYTF,TGTGCCAGCAATCCTATGGGTGGGATTCTCCGAGGGGACTATGGCTACACCTTC
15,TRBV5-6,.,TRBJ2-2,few,CASSFMGLTTGELFF,TGTGCCAGCAGCTTCATGGGGCTGACTACCGGGGAGCTGTTTTTT
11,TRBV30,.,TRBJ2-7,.,CAWRYANEQYF,TGTGCCTGGAGATATGCCAACGAGCAGTACTTC
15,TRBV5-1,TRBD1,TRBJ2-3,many,CASSFEDRATDTQYF,TGCGCCAGCAGCTTTGAGGACAGGGCCACAGATACGCAGTATTTT
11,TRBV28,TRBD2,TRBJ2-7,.,CATDRGGEQYF,TGTGCCACCGACCGGGGGGGCGAGCAGTACTTC
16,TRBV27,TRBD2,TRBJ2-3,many,CASSLTSGISTDTQYF,TGTGCCAGCAGTTTAACTAGCGGGATAAGCACAGATACGCAGTATTTT
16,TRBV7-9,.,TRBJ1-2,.,CASSLAPAVYVHGYTF,TGTGCCAGCAGCTTAGCGCCGGCCGTTTACGTTCATGGCTACACCTTC
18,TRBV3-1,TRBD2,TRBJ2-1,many,CASRASGTLLGSYNEQFF,TGTGCCAGCAGGGCTAGCGGGACGCTACTAGGATCCTACAATGAGCAGTTCTTC
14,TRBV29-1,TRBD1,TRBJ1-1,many,CSVEGDRALAEAFF,TGCAGCGTTGAGGGGGACAGGGCTCTGGCTGAAGCTTTCTTT
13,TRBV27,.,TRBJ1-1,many,CASSRQVGTEAFF,TGTGCCAGCAGTAGACAGGTGGGGACTGAAGCTTTCTTT
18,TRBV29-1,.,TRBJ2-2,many,CSAGPGPWGAGNTGELFF,TGCAGCGCGGGACCGGGGCCCTGGGGGGCCGGGAACACCGGGGAGCTGTTTTTT
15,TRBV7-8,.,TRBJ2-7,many,CASSLVLGQPYEQYF,TGTGCCAGCAGCTTAGTTTTAGGACAGCCCTACGAGCAGTACTTC
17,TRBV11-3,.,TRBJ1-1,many,CASSLDNPRRENTEAFF,TGTGCCAGCAGCTTAGATAACCCGAGACGGGAGAACACTGAAGCTTTCTTT
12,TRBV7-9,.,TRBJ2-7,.,CASSIDGTEQYF,TGTGCCAGCAGCATAGACGGGACCGAGCAGTACTTC
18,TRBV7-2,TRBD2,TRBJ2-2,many,CASSLEVPGLAYTGELFF,TGTGCCAGCAGCTTAGAGGTCCCGGGACTAGCGTACACCGGGGAGCTGTTTTTT
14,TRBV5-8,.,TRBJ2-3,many,CASSEYRELDTQYF,TGTGCCAGCAGCGAATACAGAGAACTAGATACGCAGTATTTT
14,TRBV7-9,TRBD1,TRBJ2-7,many,CASSTPGTGGEQYF,TGTGCCAGCAGCACCCCCGGGACAGGGGGCGAGCAGTACTTC
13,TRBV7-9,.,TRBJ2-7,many,CASSLISHYEQYF,TGTGCCAGCAGCTTAATCAGTCACTACGAGCAGTACTTC
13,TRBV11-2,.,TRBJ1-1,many,CASSLDPLSEAFF,TGTGCCAGCAGCTTAGATCCTCTTTCTGAAGCTTTCTTT
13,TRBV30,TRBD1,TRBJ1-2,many,CAWSAGTGGGYTF,TGTGCCTGGAGTGCCGGGACAGGGGGCGGCTACACCTTC
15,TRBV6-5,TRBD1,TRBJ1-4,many,CASSYRQGRDEKLFF,TGTGCCAGCAGTTACAGACAGGGGCGAGATGAAAAACTGTTTTTT
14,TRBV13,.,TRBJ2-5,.,CASSFLGGLETQYF,TGTGCCAGCAGCTTCCTAGGTGGTTTGGAGACCCAGTACTTC
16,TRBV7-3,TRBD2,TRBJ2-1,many,CASSSGTSGIYNEQFF,TGTGCCAGCAGCTCGGGGACTAGCGGCATCTACAATGAGCAGTTCTTC
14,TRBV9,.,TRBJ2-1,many,CASSAPGSGNEQFF,TGTGCCAGCAGCGCCCCGGGTAGCGGCAATGAGCAGTTCTTC
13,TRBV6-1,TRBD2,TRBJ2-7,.,CASSTLAGVEQYF,TGTGCCAGCAGTACTCTAGCGGGAGTCGAGCAGTACTTC
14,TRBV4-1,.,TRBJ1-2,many,CASSQMGNNYGYTF,TGCGCCAGCAGCCAAATGGGTAACAACTATGGCTACACCTTC
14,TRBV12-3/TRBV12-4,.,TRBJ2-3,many,CASSLPRQTDTQYF,TGTGCCAGCAGTTTACCCAGACAGACAGATACGCAGTATTTT
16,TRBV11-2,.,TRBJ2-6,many,CASSGTGLTGANVLTF,TGTGCCAGCAGCGGTACAGGGCTAACTGGGGCCAACGTCCTGACTTTC